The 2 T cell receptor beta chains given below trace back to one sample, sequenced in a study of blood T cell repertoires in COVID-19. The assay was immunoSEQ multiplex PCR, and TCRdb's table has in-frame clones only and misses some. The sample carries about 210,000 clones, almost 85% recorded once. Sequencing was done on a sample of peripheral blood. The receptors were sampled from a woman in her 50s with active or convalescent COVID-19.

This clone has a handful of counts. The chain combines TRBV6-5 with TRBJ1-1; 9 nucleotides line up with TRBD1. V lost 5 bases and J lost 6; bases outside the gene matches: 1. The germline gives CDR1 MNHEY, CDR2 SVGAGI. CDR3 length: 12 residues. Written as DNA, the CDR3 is TGTGCCAGCAGTCGACAGGGGGCTGAAGCTTTCTTT. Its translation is CASSRQGAEAFF.

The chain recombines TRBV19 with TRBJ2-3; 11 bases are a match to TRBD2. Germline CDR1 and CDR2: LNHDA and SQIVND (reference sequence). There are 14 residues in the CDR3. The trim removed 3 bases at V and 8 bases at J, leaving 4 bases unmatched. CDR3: CASSISGLAATQYF. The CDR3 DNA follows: TGTGCCAGTAGTATCTCGGGACTAGCGGCTACGCAGTATTTT.